This T cell receptor beta chain is from a study of T-cell reconstitution after alpha-beta-depleted transplantation in children. The CDR3 is 13 residues long. Per germline, CDR1 GTSNPN and CDR2 SVGIG (reference sequence). V was pared by 0 bases and J by 1 base, with 7 bases between. Unique molecular identifiers were incorporated into the prepared TCRbeta library. Each CDR3 protein is one row after TCRdb ran MiXCR on the PCR reads. Here the sample spans some 640,000 distinct CDR3 sequences, around 17% being singletons. The chain carries TRBV30 and TRBJ2-7; D is unclear. The source of this sequence is a human donor who donated a stem cell graft to a child with acute myeloid leukemia. The source was PBMCs from the stem cell graft donor, collected from the stem cell graft. CDR3 amino acids: CAWSVGSSYEQYF. CDR3 sequence (DNA): TGTGCCTGGAGTGTTGGCAGTTCCTACGAGCAGTACTTC.